This record covers a single TCR beta chain. The target antigen is unknown. The sample is drawn from a study of brain T cells in children with intractable seizures. The study's findings and limits: Absence of clones before surgery may stem from lower sequencing depth. Only CDR3 sequence similarity suggested viral specificity, without known HCMV serostatus.

V was pared by 5 bases and J by 4 bases, with 8 bases of the junction left unmatched. The germline CDR1 and CDR2 sequences are MDHEN and SYDVKM. The CDR3 has 14 residues. Specified time point: blood from clinic visit 5 months post-surgery; TSC patient then seizure free. The sequenced cases were selected for having the highest brain T cell transcript signatures. At least one anti-epileptic drug was given before surgery. Clones were read by immunoSEQ multiplex PCR, and TCRdb kept only the in-frame ones, dropping some. The sample yields around 340,000 clones, about 93% seen once. The source is a boy under two years old with tuberous sclerosis and intractable seizures. The starting material was peripheral blood, obtained 4 to 5 months after surgery. The rearrangement joins TRBV28 to TRBJ2-7, with TRBD2 matching 7 bases. CDR3 coding DNA: TGTGCCAGCAGTCCCCTAGCGGAGCATTACGAGCAGTACTTC. Translated: CASSPLAEHYEQYF.